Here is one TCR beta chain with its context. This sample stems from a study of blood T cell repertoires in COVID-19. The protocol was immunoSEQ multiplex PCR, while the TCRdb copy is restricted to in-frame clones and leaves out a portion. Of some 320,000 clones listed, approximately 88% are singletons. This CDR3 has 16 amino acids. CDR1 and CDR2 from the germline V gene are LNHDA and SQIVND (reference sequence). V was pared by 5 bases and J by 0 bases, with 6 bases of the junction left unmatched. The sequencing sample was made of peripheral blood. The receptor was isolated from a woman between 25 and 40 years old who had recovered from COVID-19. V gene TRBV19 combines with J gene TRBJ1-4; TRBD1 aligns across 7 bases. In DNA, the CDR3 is TGTGCCAGTAGTGCCTCCGGGACAGCAACTAATGAAAAACTGTTTTTT. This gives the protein CASSASGTATNEKLFF.